Listed below are T cell receptor beta chains from one sample, sequenced in a study of cytomegalovirus exposure and HLA in healthy donors. This table comes from immunoSEQ multiplex PCR, and its TCRdb copy is limited to in-frame clones, with some not included. The data hold 40,000 to 45,000 clones, with 60% to 80% observed a single time. Sequenced material: PBMCs. The receptors here all came from a man under 40 in good health and CMV-seronegative. Both conserved end residues are part of each CDR3. D genes are given only for firm matches. Clone size is stated in some rows and not others, as once, few, many or a class when expanded.

J gene	D gene	V gene	clone size	CDR3 protein	CDR3 DNA
TRBJ1-2	-	TRBV30	-	CAWRTGTSNYGYTF	TGTGCCTGGAGAACCGGGACTTCTAACTATGGCTACACCTTC
TRBJ2-1	TRBD2	TRBV4-2	few	CASSLAGGGSSYNEQFF	TGTGCCAGCAGCCTAGCGGGAGGGGGGAGCTCCTACAATGAGCAGTTCTTC
TRBJ1-2	TRBD1	TRBV7-2	-	CASSLAVVTGSTFVF	TGTGCCAGCAGCTTAGCTGTCGTGACAGGGTCTACGTTTGTTTTC
TRBJ2-1	TRBD2	TRBV10-3	-	CAISTGLVIHEQFF	TGTGCCATCAGTACGGGACTAGTGATCCATGAGCAGTTCTTC
TRBJ2-7	TRBD1	TRBV28	few	CASTQYRQGVGEQYF	TGTGCCAGCACCCAATATCGACAGGGGGTCGGCGAGCAGTACTTC
TRBJ1-2	-	TRBV5-6	once	CASSLAWAYGYTF	TGTGCCAGCAGCTTGGCCTGGGCCTATGGCTACACCTTC
TRBJ2-3	TRBD2	TRBV18	-	CASSPRLAGVRDTQYF	TGTGCCAGCTCACCACGGCTAGCGGGAGTGCGAGATACGCAGTATTTT
TRBJ1-3	-	TRBV13	-	CASAEIRGRSSGNTIYF	TGTGCCAGCGCAGAGATACGGGGAAGGTCCTCTGGAAACACCATATATTTT
TRBJ2-7	-	TRBV18	medium-sized	CASSPGGDEQYF	TGTGCCAGCTCACCAGGGGGCGACGAGCAGTACTTC
TRBJ1-2	TRBD1	TRBV6-1	-	CASKDRDRTLYGYTF	TGTGCCAGCAAGGATCGGGACAGAACTCTTTATGGCTACACCTTC
TRBJ2-5	TRBD2	TRBV7-2	-	CASGAGEGQTQYF	TGTGCCAGCGGAGCGGGAGAGGGGCAGACCCAGTACTTC
TRBJ2-1	TRBD2	TRBV6-1	-	CASSEWGGSLSNEQFF	TGTGCCAGCAGTGAATGGGGCGGGAGTTTAAGCAATGAGCAGTTCTTC
TRBJ1-2	TRBD1	TRBV7-6	-	CASSPTSDRVGLYGYTF	TGTGCCAGCAGCCCAACCTCCGACAGGGTGGGTCTCTATGGCTACACCTTC
TRBJ2-5	-	TRBV12-5	-	CASAASGGETQYF	TGTGCTAGTGCCGCGTCAGGGGGGGAGACCCAGTACTTC
TRBJ1-2	-	TRBV14	-	CASSPKRDYGYTF	TGTGCCAGCAGCCCTAAGCGAGACTATGGCTACACCTTC
TRBJ2-7	-	TRBV5-6	-	CASSLRGSHYEQYF	TGTGCCAGCAGCTTGAGGGGGTCCCACTACGAGCAGTACTTC
TRBJ2-2	TRBD1	TRBV7-2	few	CASSSLTGTAGELFF	TGTGCCAGCAGCTCCCTGACAGGGACCGCCGGGGAGCTGTTTTTT
TRBJ2-7	TRBD1	TRBV13	-	CASSPRDREYEQYF	TGTGCCAGCAGCCCGAGGGACAGGGAATACGAGCAGTACTTC
TRBJ1-4	-	TRBV2	once	CASSLRSNEKLFF	TGTGCCAGCAGTTTGAGGTCCAATGAAAAACTGTTTTTT
TRBJ1-1	-	TRBV14	once	CASSPQGSRSTEAFF	TGTGCCAGCAGCCCTCAGGGAAGTAGGAGCACTGAAGCTTTCTTT
TRBJ1-2	-	TRBV4-3	-	CASSQGSGTPYGYTF	TGCGCCAGCAGCCAAGGGTCAGGGACACCCTATGGCTACACCTTC
TRBJ2-7	-	TRBV4-1	-	CASTPQAGQGYEQYF	TGCGCCAGCACTCCCCAAGCGGGACAAGGATACGAGCAGTACTTC
TRBJ2-5	TRBD1	TRBV10-2	-	CASSGQGALGETQYF	TGCGCCAGCAGTGGACAGGGGGCATTGGGAGAGACCCAGTACTTC
TRBJ1-5	-	TRBV7-6	-	CASSVDGVQPQHF	TGTGCCAGCAGCGTAGACGGGGTCCAGCCCCAGCATTTT
TRBJ2-2	TRBD1	TRBV5-1	-	CASTGTGGYTGELFF	TGCGCCAGCACCGGGACAGGGGGTTACACCGGGGAGCTGTTTTTT
TRBJ2-5	-	TRBV28	-	CASSPRRRGQETQYF	TGTGCCAGCAGCCCCCGGCGAAGGGGGCAAGAGACCCAGTACTTC
TRBJ1-2	TRBD1	TRBV7-9	-	CASSLSGGQGHGYTF	TGTGCCAGCAGCTTATCGGGCGGACAGGGCCATGGCTACACCTTC
TRBJ2-3	-	TRBV2	-	CASSPKTSTDTQYF	TGTGCCAGCAGTCCAAAGACTAGCACAGATACGCAGTATTTT
TRBJ2-1	-	TRBV5-1	-	CASSSAGYNEQFF	TGCGCCAGCAGCTCGGCAGGGTACAATGAGCAGTTCTTC
TRBJ1-2	TRBD1	TRBV27	once	CASSFAGGADGYTF	TGTGCCAGCAGTTTCGCAGGGGGCGCGGATGGCTACACCTTC
TRBJ2-5	-	TRBV11-2	few	CASSFNRGKETQYF	TGTGCCAGCAGCTTTAACCGCGGGAAAGAGACCCAGTACTTC
TRBJ2-1	-	TRBV11-2	-	CASSRENSYNEQFF	TGTGCCAGCAGCCGGGAGAACTCCTACAATGAGCAGTTCTTC
TRBJ1-4	-	TRBV29-1	once	CSVEDEGLEKLFF	TGCAGCGTTGAAGATGAGGGTCTTGAAAAACTGTTTTTT
TRBJ2-3	-	TRBV28	-	CASSLRGIDTQYF	TGTGCCAGCAGTTTAAGGGGAATCGATACGCAGTATTTT
TRBJ2-7	TRBD2	TRBV19	-	CASSSRLGAGGGYEQYF	TGTGCCAGTAGTAGTCGCCTGGGAGCGGGAGGTGGCTACGAGCAGTACTTC
TRBJ2-1	-	TRBV7-9	-	CASSFGLYNEQFF	TGTGCCAGCAGCTTTGGCCTCTACAATGAGCAGTTCTTC
TRBJ2-5	-	TRBV5-6	once	CASSLTQGGETQYF	TGTGCCAGCAGCCTTACCCAGGGGGGAGAGACCCAGTACTTC
TRBJ1-2	-	TRBV18	few	CASSRGSSGDGYTF	TGTGCCAGCTCCCGGGGTAGTTCGGGTGACGGCTACACCTTC
TRBJ2-1	-	TRBV7-8	-	CASTRQGRAYNEQFF	TGTGCCAGCACCCGACAGGGGAGGGCCTACAATGAGCAGTTCTTC
TRBJ1-1	-	TRBV6-5	few	CASSWGLSTEAFF	TGTGCCAGCAGTTGGGGCCTAAGCACTGAAGCTTTCTTT
TRBJ1-1	-	TRBV7-2	-	CASSLVRASDTEAFF	TGTGCCAGCAGCTTAGTCAGGGCCTCTGACACTGAAGCTTTCTTT
TRBJ2-4	-	TRBV7-6	-	CASSLTAGVAKNIQYF	TGTGCCAGCAGCTTAACCGCAGGGGTAGCCAAAAACATTCAGTACTTC
TRBJ2-5	TRBD2	TRBV4-1	-	CASSQGIAGGRFQETQYF	TGCGCCAGCAGCCAAGGGATAGCGGGAGGGCGCTTCCAGGAGACCCAGTACTTC
TRBJ1-1	-	TRBV18	few	CASSRPGHANTEAFF	TGTGCCAGCTCACGACCGGGACACGCGAACACTGAAGCTTTCTTT
TRBJ2-1	-	TRBV5-6	-	CASSPRFGSTYNEQFF	TGTGCCAGCAGCCCCCGTTTCGGGAGCACCTACAATGAGCAGTTCTTC
TRBJ2-1	-	TRBV5-1	-	CASSLDRVDYNEQFF	TGCGCCAGCAGCTTGGACAGGGTAGACTACAATGAGCAGTTCTTC
TRBJ2-4	TRBD1	TRBV7-3	few	CASSLTRTGGRNIQYF	TGTGCCAGCAGCTTAACCAGGACAGGGGGCCGAAACATTCAGTACTTC
TRBJ2-1	-	TRBV4-3	-	CASSQGFLAWGANEQFF	TGCGCCAGCAGCCAGGGTTTTCTAGCGTGGGGCGCCAATGAGCAGTTCTTC
TRBJ2-3	-	TRBV28	-	CASRRITAGRDTQYF	TGTGCCAGCAGGAGAATTACCGCGGGACGGGATACGCAGTATTTT